These 3 T cell receptor beta chains originate from one sample sequenced in a study of T cell changes during pregnancy in multiple sclerosis. Clones were sequenced by immunoSEQ multiplex PCR, and TCRdb holds only the in-frame ones, with some missing. The sample includes more than 45,000 clones, 94% of them seen just once. This specimen consisted of CD4+ T cells from peripheral blood mononuclear cells, obtained in the second trimester of pregnancy. The receptors shown here come from a female donor with multiple sclerosis, enrolled in a pregnancy study.

The rearrangement joins TRBV7-2 to TRBJ2-5, with D maybe TRBD2 (6 bases). This CDR3 region has 14 residues. V was pared by 3 bases and J by 1 base, with 9 bases between. Germline CDR1 reads SGHTA; CDR2 reads FQGNSA. The CDR3: CASSLAGLQETQYF. The CDR3 DNA reads as TGTGCCAGCAGCTTGGCGGGGCTCCAAGAGACCCAGTACTTC.

The gene calls are TRBV7-2 and TRBJ1-1; perhaps TRBD1 as D (5 bases). Trimming removed 5 bases from V and 7 bases from J, with 8 bases in between. Germline V gene sequence: CDR1 SGHTA, CDR2 FQGNSA. CDR3 length: 11 amino acids. The CDR3 DNA is TGTGCCAGCAGCATACAGGTTGAAGCTTTCTTT. It is translated as CASSIQVEAFF. Full variable domain (rest looked up from reference TRBV7-2 and TRBJ1-1): GAGVSQSPSNKVTEKGKDVELRCDPISGHTALYWYRQSLGQGLEFLIYFQGNSAPDKSGLPSDRFSAERTGGSVSTLTIQRTQQEDSAVYLCASSIQVEAFFGQGTRLTVV.

The rearrangement links TRBV7-9 to TRBJ2-6; D unclear. The CDR3 sequence is 17 residues long. Trimming took 2 bases from V and 1 from J, leaving 12 bases between them. The germline CDR1 and CDR2 sequences are SEHNR and FQNEAQ (reference sequence). The CDR3 region has the DNA TGTGCCAGCAGCTTAAGCCCAACGACATCTGGGGCCAACGTCCTGACTTTC. Translated: CASSLSPTTSGANVLTF. Variable domain in full (rest from reference TRBV7-9 and TRBJ2-6): DTGVSQNPRHKITKRGQNVTFRCDPISEHNRLYWYRQTLGQGPEFLTYFQNEAQLEKSRLLSDRFSAERPKGSFSTLEIQRTEQGDSAMYLCASSLSPTTSGANVLTFGAGSRLTVL.